This T cell receptor beta chain was captured in a study of CD8+ T cells in alopecia areata (dated by TCRdb to the late 2010s). Describing the broader study: Treated patients were enrolled in an open-label pilot trial of oral tofacitinib at 5 to 10 mg twice daily for moderate-to-severe alopecia areata. Disease severity in treated patients was measured with the SALT score, which quantifies the percentage of affected scalp surface area. On the human side, TCRbeta sequencing was run on scalp tissue and on sorted CD4+ and CD8+ peripheral blood T cells from healthy controls and from alopecia areata patients with either patchy or totalis/universalis disease. Biopsies were taken from tofacitinib-treated patients at baseline and again at 4 and 24 weeks into treatment, and several of those patients also had a later scalp biopsy. Tofacitinib was administered for 6 to 18 months, and 6 months of follow-up off drug were then conducted to assess delayed response and recurrence. Clonality in the scalp was compared among normal scalp (n=4), patchy alopecia areata scalp (n=8), and alopecia totalis/universalis scalp (n=8). The study used high-throughput TCRbeta sequencing to examine T cell clonal expansion in alopecia areata, in both the C3H/HeJ mouse model and human patients. TCRbeta CDR3 regions were amplified by immunoSEQ multiplex PCR with 35 Vbeta forward and 13 Jbeta reverse primers. RNA was extracted with the PAXgene miRNA kit for fixed scalp, the miRNeasy kit for PBMCs, and the RNeasy kit for mouse skin.

In regard to this clone: Its antigen target is currently unknown. Per-nucleotide qualities are absent, and no much larger clonotype sits a single base away.

The time point label, as the study defines it: less than five weeks on oral tofacitinib. This sample's treatment or condition label indicates: oral pan-JAK inhibitor, 5-10 mg twice daily. Peripheral blood and lesional scalp punch biopsies were obtained from patients with alopecia areata. PBMCs were isolated by density centrifugation and stained for CD3, CD4 and CD8, and CD4+ and CD8+ T cells were sorted on a FACSAria. The library was generated by the immunoSEQ multiplex PCR assay. RNA was extracted from all samples and reverse transcribed into cDNA, which served as template for TCR sequencing. SuperScript III was used for first-strand cDNA synthesis, primed with a 2:1 mix of oligo-dT and random hexamers. A synthetic immune receptor repertoire was used to assess amplification bias, and residual bias was removed computationally. The authors' analysis ran thus. Raw reads were preprocessed to remove errors, and CDR3 was defined by IMGT conventions from the conserved cysteine to phenylalanine. Clonality was computed by normalizing Shannon entropy by log2 of the number of productive unique TCRs and subtracting the result from 1. CD4 or CD8 identity of scalp clones was inferred by cross-referencing scalp TCRbeta sequences with sorted blood CD4 and CD8 repertoires. This is the immuneACCESS table as TCRdb keeps it, with only in-frame sequences that have V and J called. A part of the clones is gone; compared with another copy, unresolved V genes explain less than half, and the rest is unexplained. That table furnishes V, J and clone size, whereas the DNA furnished D and trimming. A total of around 140,000 clones appear in this sample, 50% to 65% of them only once. Of the sample, approximately 16% is held by the ten largest clones.

The V and J ends are trimmed by 4 bases and 5 bases, leaving 7 bases between them. From the germline V gene, CDR1 is SGHNT and CDR2 is YENEEA. From the cysteine through the phenylalanine, the CDR3 covers 12 amino acids. The only DNA kept is the CDR3, 36 bases in frame from the first base. What the research found in general, with its limitations: Compared with normal scalp, lesional scalp had higher clonality and more expanded CD8+ clones, particularly in alopecia totalis/universalis, a pattern that suggests antigenic drive. Because the treated cohort was small and had only one nonresponder, larger studies are needed to examine links between baseline CD8+ expansion and response. TCR sequences shared between patients were less clear than in mice, possibly partly because of HLA diversity in the patient population. Many expanded lesional clones were found to persist in scalp and blood during tofacitinib treatment, and relapse after treatment cessation may be partly explained by this persistence. Tofacitinib significantly decreased scalp clonality and the number of expanded CD8+ clones among the top 100 scalp clones. Scalp TCR repertoire analysis is complicated because resident alphabeta T cells in normal human skin are also sequenced, whereas mouse skin is dominated by gammadelta T cells.

The chain was built from TRBV11-3 and TRBJ2-3; D gene: possibly TRBD2, on 5 matching bases. This clonotype originated in a human donor with alopecia areata. Sequences were derived from CD8+ T cells sorted from blood, sampled at week 4, from a patient treated with tofacitinib. The bases read TGTGCCAGCAGCTACGGGGAAGATACGCAGTATTTT. Its product reads: CASSYGEDTQYF.